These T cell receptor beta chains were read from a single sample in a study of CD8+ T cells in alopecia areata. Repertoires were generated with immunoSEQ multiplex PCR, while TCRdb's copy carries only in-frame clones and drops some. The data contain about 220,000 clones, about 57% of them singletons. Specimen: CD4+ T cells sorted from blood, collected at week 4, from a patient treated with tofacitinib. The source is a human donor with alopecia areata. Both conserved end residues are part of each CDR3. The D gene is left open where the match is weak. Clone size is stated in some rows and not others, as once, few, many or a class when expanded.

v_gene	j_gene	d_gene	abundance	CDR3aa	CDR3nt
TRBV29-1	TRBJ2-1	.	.	CSFDDEQFF	TGCAGCTTTGACGATGAGCAGTTCTTC
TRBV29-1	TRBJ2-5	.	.	CSVAPEQETQYF	TGCAGCGTTGCCCCCGAGCAAGAGACCCAGTACTTC
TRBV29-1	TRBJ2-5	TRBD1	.	CSVVGDRGWETQYF	TGCAGCGTGGTTGGGGACAGGGGTTGGGAGACCCAGTACTTC
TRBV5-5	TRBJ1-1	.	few	CASGWASSPNTEAFF	TGTGCCAGCGGGTGGGCATCCAGCCCTAACACTGAAGCTTTCTTT
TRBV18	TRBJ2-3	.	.	CASSPPTDTQYF	TGTGCCAGCTCACCCCCCACAGATACGCAGTATTTT
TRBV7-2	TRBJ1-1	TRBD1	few	CASSLYRGSLNTEAFF	TGTGCCAGCAGCCTCTACAGGGGAAGTTTGAACACTGAAGCTTTCTTT
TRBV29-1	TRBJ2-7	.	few	CSVGVTLQGHEQYF	TGCAGCGTTGGAGTTACATTACAGGGCCACGAGCAGTACTTC
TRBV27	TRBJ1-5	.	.	CASSLIGNQPQHF	TGTGCCAGCAGTTTAATCGGCAATCAGCCCCAGCATTTT
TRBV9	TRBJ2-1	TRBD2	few	CASSSLTSRGEQFF	TGTGCCAGCAGCTCCCTGACTAGCAGAGGTGAGCAGTTCTTC
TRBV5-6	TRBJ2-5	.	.	CASSLMAGATQETQYF	TGTGCCAGCAGCTTGATGGCGGGGGCAACCCAAGAGACCCAGTACTTC
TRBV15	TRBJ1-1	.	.	CATSRPDEVKAFF	TGTGCCACCAGCAGGCCAGACGAAGTAAAAGCTTTCTTT
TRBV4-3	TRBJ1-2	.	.	CASSQKAGTYGYTF	TGCGCCAGCAGCCAAAAGGCAGGCACCTATGGCTACACCTTC
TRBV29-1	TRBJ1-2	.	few	CSVAQGDGYTF	TGCAGCGTGGCACAAGGGGATGGCTACACCTTC
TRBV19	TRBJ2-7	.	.	CASSIASTTGVYEQYF	TGTGCCAGTAGTATAGCCTCAACGACAGGAGTCTACGAGCAGTACTTC
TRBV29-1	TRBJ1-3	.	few	CSVAPAGNTIYF	TGCAGCGTAGCCCCAGCTGGAAACACCATATATTTT
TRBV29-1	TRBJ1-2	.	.	CSGGPNYGYTF	TGCAGCGGGGGACCCAACTATGGCTACACCTTC
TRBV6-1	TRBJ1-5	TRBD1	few	CASRGGTGSNQPQHF	TGTGCCTCGAGGGGAGGGACAGGGTCAAATCAGCCCCAGCATTTT
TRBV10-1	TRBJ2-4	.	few	CASIAQTKNIQYF	TGCGCCAGCATAGCGCAGACCAAAAACATTCAGTACTTC
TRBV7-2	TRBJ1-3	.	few	CASSLSFAGSGNTIYF	TGTGCCAGCAGCTTGAGTTTCGCGGGCTCTGGAAACACCATATATTTT
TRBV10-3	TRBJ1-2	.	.	CAISRTVANYGYTF	TGTGCCATCAGCCGGACAGTGGCTAACTATGGCTACACCTTC
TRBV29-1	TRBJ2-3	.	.	CSVHPYRPGTQYF	TGCAGCGTTCACCCGTACAGGCCGGGTACGCAGTATTTT
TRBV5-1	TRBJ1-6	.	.	CASSLAPRQGGNSPLHF	TGCGCCAGCAGCTTGGCCCCCCGGCAGGGAGGTAATTCACCCCTCCACTTT
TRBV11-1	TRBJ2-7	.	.	CASSPAGASEQYF	TGTGCCAGCAGCCCGGCGGGGGCTTCCGAGCAGTACTTC
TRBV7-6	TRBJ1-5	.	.	CASSLGTSGQPQHF	TGTGCCAGCAGCTTAGGGACATCCGGACAGCCCCAGCATTTT
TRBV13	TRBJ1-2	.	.	CASSLRVAQGYTF	TGTGCCAGCAGCCTCAGGGTGGCGCAGGGCTACACCTTC
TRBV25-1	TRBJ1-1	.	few	CATRNQGRTEAFF	TGTGCCACCAGGAACCAGGGGCGCACTGAAGCTTTCTTT
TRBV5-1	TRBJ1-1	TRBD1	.	CASSLGQGMTEAFF	TGCGCCAGCAGCCTAGGACAGGGGATGACTGAAGCTTTCTTT
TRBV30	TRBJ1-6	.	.	CAWSRRESPLHF	TGTGCCTGGAGCCGCAGGGAATCACCCCTCCACTTT
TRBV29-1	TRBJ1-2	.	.	CSASAGTVEGGYTF	TGCAGCGCGAGTGCCGGGACCGTCGAGGGTGGCTACACCTTC
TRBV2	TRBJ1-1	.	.	CASSETSNTEAFF	TGTGCCAGCAGCGAGACTTCGAACACTGAAGCTTTCTTT
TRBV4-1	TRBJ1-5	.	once	CASSQDATRSQPQHF	TGCGCCAGCAGCCAAGATGCAACAAGATCTCAGCCCCAGCATTTT
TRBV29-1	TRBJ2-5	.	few	CSVSVRETQYF	TGCAGCGTTTCAGTGCGGGAGACCCAGTACTTC
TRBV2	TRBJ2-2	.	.	CASSEGRGPAGELFF	TGTGCCAGCAGTGAAGGACGGGGGCCAGCCGGGGAGCTGTTTTTT
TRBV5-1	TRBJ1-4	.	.	CASSLLTGANEKLFF	TGCGCCAGCAGCCTCCTGACAGGAGCTAATGAAAAACTGTTTTTT
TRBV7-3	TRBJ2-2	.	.	CASSGHPNTGELFF	TGTGCCAGCAGTGGCCACCCGAACACCGGGGAGCTGTTTTTT
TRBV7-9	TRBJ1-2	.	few	CASSFAPGNGYTF	TGTGCCAGCAGCTTTGCCCCGGGTAATGGCTACACCTTC
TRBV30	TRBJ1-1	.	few	CAWSVMPAAPREAFF	TGTGCCTGGAGTGTCATGCCCGCCGCCCCGCGGGAAGCTTTCTTT
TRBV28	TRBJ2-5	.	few	CASSFRSQETQYF	TGTGCCAGCAGTTTTCGGAGCCAAGAGACCCAGTACTTC
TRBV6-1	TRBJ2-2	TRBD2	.	CASSATSGGTGELFF	TGTGCCAGCAGTGCGACTAGCGGTGGCACCGGGGAGCTGTTTTTT
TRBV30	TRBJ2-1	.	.	CAWRTRGREQFF	TGTGCCTGGAGGACCCGGGGAAGGGAGCAGTTCTTC
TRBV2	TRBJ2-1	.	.	CASSEVRSRKQFF	TGTGCCAGCAGTGAAGTCCGAAGTAGGAAGCAGTTCTTC
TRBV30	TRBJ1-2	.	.	CAWTRDFNYGYIF	TGTGCCTGGACAAGGGATTTTAACTATGGCTACATCTTC
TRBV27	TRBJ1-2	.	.	CASSLEGGYGYTF	TGTGCCAGCAGTTTAGAAGGAGGCTATGGCTACACCTTC
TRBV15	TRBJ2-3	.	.	CATSLHRNTQYF	TGTGCCACCAGCCTCCATAGGAATACGCAGTATTTT
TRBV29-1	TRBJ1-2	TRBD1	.	CSVEKAAGGGYTF	TGCAGCGTTGAAAAGGCAGCAGGGGGTGGCTACACCTTC
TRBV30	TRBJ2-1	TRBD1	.	CAWSTGGARTNEQFF	TGTGCCTGGAGCACAGGGGGCGCACGGACCAATGAGCAGTTCTTC
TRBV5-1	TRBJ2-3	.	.	CASSLAGRGGPDTQYF	TGCGCCAGCAGCTTGGCCGGTAGGGGGGGCCCAGATACGCAGTATTTT
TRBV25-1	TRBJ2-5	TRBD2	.	CASSELAGGSETQYF	TGTGCCAGCAGTGAATTGGCGGGGGGATCCGAGACCCAGTACTTC
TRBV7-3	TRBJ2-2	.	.	CASRLQAEVNTGELFF	TGTGCCAGCAGACTACAGGCGGAGGTGAACACCGGGGAGCTGTTTTTT
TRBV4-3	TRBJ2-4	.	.	CASSPETGTTGNIQYF	TGCGCCAGCAGCCCTGAAACCGGGACTACAGGGAACATTCAGTACTTC
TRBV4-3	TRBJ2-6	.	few	CASSAAGANVLTF	TGCGCCAGCAGCGCGGCTGGGGCCAACGTCCTGACTTTC
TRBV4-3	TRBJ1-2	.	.	CASSQDLQGVYGYTF	TGCGCCAGCAGCCAAGATTTACAGGGAGTTTATGGCTACACCTTC
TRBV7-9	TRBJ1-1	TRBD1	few	CASSSRQGPNTEAFF	TGTGCCAGCAGCTCACGACAGGGGCCAAACACTGAAGCTTTCTTT
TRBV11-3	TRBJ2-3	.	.	CASSLNRGRTDTQYF	TGTGCCAGCAGCTTAAATCGGGGGCGCACAGATACGCAGTATTTT
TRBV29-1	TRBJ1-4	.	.	CSVGSRDEKLFF	TGCAGCGTTGGTTCAAGGGATGAAAAACTGTTTTTT
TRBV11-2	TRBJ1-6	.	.	CASSLLHAGHSPLHF	TGTGCCAGCAGCTTATTACACGCCGGGCATTCACCCCTCCACTTT
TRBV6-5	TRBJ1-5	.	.	CASSYTRDSNQPQHF	TGTGCCAGCAGTTACACCAGGGATAGCAATCAGCCCCAGCATTTT